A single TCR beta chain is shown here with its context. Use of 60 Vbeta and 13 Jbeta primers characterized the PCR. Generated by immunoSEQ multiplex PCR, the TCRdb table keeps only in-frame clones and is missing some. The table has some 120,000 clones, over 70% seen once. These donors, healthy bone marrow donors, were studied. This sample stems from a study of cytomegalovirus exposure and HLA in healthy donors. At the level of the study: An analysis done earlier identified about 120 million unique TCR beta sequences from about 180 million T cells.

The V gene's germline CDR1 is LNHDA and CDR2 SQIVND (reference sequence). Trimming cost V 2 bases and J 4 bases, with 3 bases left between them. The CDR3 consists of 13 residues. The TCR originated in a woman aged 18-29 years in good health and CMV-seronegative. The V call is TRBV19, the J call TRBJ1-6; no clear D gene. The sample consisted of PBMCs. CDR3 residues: CASSIQYNSPLHF. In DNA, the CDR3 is TGTGCCAGTAGTATACAGTATAATTCACCCCTCCACTTT.